A selection of T cell receptor beta chains follows, all from one sample in a study of shared clonotypes between healthy human individuals. Using immunoSEQ multiplex PCR, the repertoire was profiled, and TCRdb retains in-frame clones only, with some absent. The sample holds around 1.9 million clones, 80% to 95% seen once. Sequencing was done on a sample of naive CD8+ T cells from PBMCs. Source of these receptors: a young man in good health. Some clones in this sample may be carry-over from other donors' samples. The CDR3 runs from the conserved cysteine through the conserved F or W. D genes are given only for firm matches. Size values are once, few and many counts, or a class for expanded clones, and some rows have none.

-	TRBV27	TRBJ2-7	-	CASSPNTVGNEQYF	TGTGCCAGCAGTCCGAATACAGTAGGTAACGAGCAGTACTTC
-	TRBV7-3	TRBJ1-4	TRBD1	CASRPLGTVHEKLFF	TGTGCCAGCAGGCCCCTGGGGACAGTACATGAAAAACTGTTTTTT
-	TRBV7-9	TRBJ2-7	-	CASSLTGNYEQYF	TGTGCCAGCAGCTTGACAGGAAACTACGAGCAGTACTTC
-	TRBV28	TRBJ2-1	TRBD2	CASSLLAGEGFYEQFF	TGTGCCAGCAGTCTTCTAGCGGGAGAAGGGTTTTATGAGCAGTTCTTC
-	TRBV2	TRBJ2-7	TRBD1	CASSGPGDSPYEQYF	TGTGCCAGCAGTGGACCTGGGGACAGTCCCTACGAGCAGTACTTC
once	TRBV7-9	TRBJ2-5	TRBD2	CASSLGLAGETQYF	TGTGCCAGCAGCTTAGGGCTAGCGGGGGAGACCCAGTACTTC
-	TRBV6-5	TRBJ1-2	TRBD1	CASRGTGGYGYTF	TGTGCCAGCAGGGGGACAGGAGGCTATGGCTACACCTTC
-	TRBV4-3	TRBJ2-3	-	CASSQDPWRVPSTDTQYF	TGCGCCAGCAGCCAAGATCCATGGAGGGTCCCTAGCACAGATACGCAGTATTTT
-	TRBV6-4	TRBJ2-7	-	CASSEFAGRTYEQYF	TGTGCCAGCAGTGAATTCGCAGGCCGGACCTACGAGCAGTACTTC
-	TRBV7-9	TRBJ2-7	-	CASSLEGTHSSYEQYF	TGTGCCAGCAGCTTAGAAGGGACCCACAGCTCCTACGAGCAGTACTTC
once	TRBV27	TRBJ1-5	-	CASSLFDGNQPQHF	TGTGCCAGCAGTTTATTTGACGGCAATCAGCCCCAGCATTTT
-	TRBV27	TRBJ1-5	TRBD1	CASSFSGGGNQPQHF	TGTGCCAGCAGTTTTTCAGGGGGCGGCAATCAGCCCCAGCATTTT
-	TRBV10-1	TRBJ2-6	-	CASRLQGGGANVLTF	TGCGCCAGCAGACTTCAGGGGGGTGGGGCCAACGTCCTGACTTTC
-	TRBV9	TRBJ1-3	-	CASSHLGKFGPGNTIYF	TGTGCCAGCAGCCATTTAGGGAAGTTTGGCCCTGGAAACACCATATATTTT
once	TRBV11-2	TRBJ2-5	-	CASSPRTGWETQYF	TGTGCCAGCAGTCCCCGCACCGGGTGGGAGACCCAGTACTTC
-	TRBV28	TRBJ2-7	TRBD1	CASSPQTGSDYEQYF	TGTGCCAGCAGTCCGCAGACAGGGTCAGACTACGAGCAGTACTTC
-	TRBV19	TRBJ1-2	-	CASKPGAGSGYTF	TGTGCCAGTAAGCCGGGGGCGGGAAGTGGCTACACCTTC
-	TRBV5-1	TRBJ2-2	-	CASSVWTVNTGELFF	TGCGCCAGCAGCGTGTGGACAGTGAACACCGGGGAGCTGTTTTTT
-	TRBV7-8	TRBJ2-7	-	CASSHRPAGTSFEQYF	TGTGCCAGCAGCCATAGGCCCGCGGGGACCTCCTTCGAGCAGTACTTC
-	TRBV2	TRBJ2-2	-	CASNGPPVRTGELFF	TGTGCCAGCAACGGTCCCCCGGTCCGCACCGGGGAGCTGTTTTTT
-	TRBV29-1	TRBJ2-3	TRBD1	CSTGPTGRSTVGTDTQYF	TGCAGCACCGGGCCGACAGGGCGATCCACGGTAGGCACAGATACGCAGTATTTT
-	TRBV4-1	TRBJ2-7	TRBD2	CASSQDRSGSQSDEQYF	TGCGCCAGCAGCCAAGATCGCAGCGGGAGTCAGTCTGACGAGCAGTACTTC
few	TRBV27	TRBJ2-5	-	CASSPRYQETQYF	TGTGCCAGCAGTCCACGGTACCAAGAGACCCAGTACTTC
-	TRBV30	TRBJ2-7	-	CAWGPYEQYF	TGTGCCTGGGGACCGTACGAGCAGTACTTC
-	TRBV30	TRBJ1-5	-	CAWSVGGNQPQHF	TGTGCCTGGAGTGTAGGGGGCAATCAGCCCCAGCATTTT
-	TRBV18	TRBJ2-7	TRBD2	CASSPDLAGSYEQYF	TGTGCCAGCTCACCAGACTTAGCGGGCTCCTACGAGCAGTACTTC
-	TRBV6-6	TRBJ1-1	-	CASSNSDLNTEAFF	TGTGCCAGCAGTAACTCGGACTTGAACACTGAAGCTTTCTTT
-	TRBV7-9	TRBJ2-1	-	CASNRLINEQFF	TGTGCCAGCAACCGTTTGATCAATGAGCAGTTCTTC
-	TRBV27	TRBJ1-5	TRBD1	CASSPRTGPNDSNQPQHF	TGTGCCAGCAGTCCGAGGACAGGGCCGAACGATAGCAATCAGCCCCAGCATTTT
-	TRBV5-1	TRBJ2-5	-	CASSWPRGRTEQETQYF	TGCGCCAGCAGCTGGCCTCGGGGTCGGACAGAGCAAGAGACCCAGTACTTC
once	TRBV11-2	TRBJ2-5	-	CASSLADRERQTQYF	TGTGCCAGCAGCTTAGCAGACCGGGAGCGTCAGACCCAGTACTTC